This TCR beta chain is drawn from a study of neoadjuvant anti-PD-1 for oral cavity cancer. Study context: Patients without progression received a fourth nivolumab dose around day 43, then surgical resection on days 50-56.

The V gene lost 0 bases and the J gene lost 2 bases, with 11 bases spanning the gap. This CDR3 has 16 residues. Germline CDR1 is SEHNR and CDR2 is FQNEAQ (reference sequence). Produced via immunoSEQ multiplex PCR; TCRdb's table is partial and in-frame only. The sample includes roughly 7,000 clones, approximately 82% of them seen just once. Sequenced here: PBMCs, sampled before nivolumab (anti-PD-1) treatment. The receptor's source is a person between 40 and 85 years old with oral cavity squamous cell carcinoma. This rearrangement joins TRBV7-9 to TRBJ1-5, with D unresolved. The CDR3 sequence: CASSLARGLRNQPQHF. The CDR3 DNA reads as TGTGCCAGCAGCTTAGCCCGAGGATTGCGCAATCAGCCCCAGCATTTT.